Described below is a single TCR beta chain sequence and its context. This clone's antigen is unknown. Per-base quality was not reported, and no clone a single base away is much larger than it. The sample belongs to a study of cytomegalovirus exposure and HLA in healthy donors (dated by TCRdb to about 2017). Notes on the research overall: An earlier analysis of approximately 550 of the donors reported more than 250 Gb of sequence data and 117 million unique TCR beta sequences from about 179 million T cells. Approximately 310 gigabases of sequencing data and tens of millions of unique TCR sequences were included in an early release covering about 700 HLA-typed donors. The genetic ancestry cluster associated with self-reported Caucasian donors included approximately 85% of the approximately 430 genotyped donors. The study aimed to test whether cataloging public T cell receptors could reveal signatures of past pathogen exposure. The T cell repertoires of about 700 subjects were profiled by immunosequencing and related to cytomegalovirus serostatus. Along with the approximately 650-subject first cohort, a separate validation cohort of 120 different subjects was used. The study combined high-throughput TCR immunosequencing, statistical association of individual TCRs with disease status, and machine learning to predict cytomegalovirus infection status. In a later analysis, previously published TCR beta repertoires from some 640 donors were re-analyzed and high-resolution HLA genotyping was added so that TCR occurrence patterns could be studied. Rather than drawing on any new phenotypic data, the later analysis identified candidate immune exposures from TCR beta sequences and the way those sequences occurred across donors. In an earlier analysis of roughly 540 of the donors, high-throughput TCR beta sequencing was used to judge whether each TCR beta V gene segment behaved as functional or pseudogenic. Donor age, sex, ethnicity and CMV serostatus were compiled together with the repertoire data. Genome-wide SNP genotypes for about 65% of the roughly 670 donors were used in a later genetic analysis, which treated that subset as a discovery cohort. All discovery cohort repertoires had been generated using a single sequencing platform. HLA typing included class I and class II loci at four-digit resolution. Typing coverage differed by locus: A, B, C, DRB1 and DQB1 were typed in roughly 629-640 donors, DQA1 in about 500, DPA1 in approximately 600, and DPB1 in roughly 450. Four or five DR-DQ haplotypes were treated as single units for association and clustering because of strong linkage in the cohort. Among about 410 genotyped donors of the cohort, an average of approximately 240,000 unique TCR beta nucleotide sequences was sequenced per donor, of which about 20% were non-productive.

Points the paper makes about the study in general: A later analysis found that HLA-associated TCR beta chains were more clonally expanded and had lower generation probabilities than equally common non-associated chains. A later genetic analysis reported fewer N-insertions in productive TCRs among donors in an Asian-associated ancestry cluster than the roughly 700-donor mean. Immune exposure information for the cohort was limited to CMV serostatus. Because HLA typing was missing for some donors at each locus, association tests included only the typed subset. The presence/absence analyses assumed that sequencing depth was roughly uniform across donors, and that assumption may not be true. The cohort was sequenced for TCR beta chains only, and without alpha or paired-chain data the features that could be detected were limited. Across donors, most TCR sequences were observed very rarely, whereas some public TCRs were present in many individuals. Cytomegalovirus status was reported to be diagnosed by the classifier with high specificity and sensitivity in both the original and validation cohorts. Correlated functional status among segregating V segments might reflect linkage disequilibrium, but an unknown experimental factor could not be ruled out. The authors suggested that the approach could potentially be generalized to other disease states and immunological phenotypes. In a later analysis, 16,951 TCR beta sequences were associated with specific HLA alleles at a false discovery rate of 0.05. V-gene and J-gene trimming of TCR beta chains was associated with a missense DCLRE1C variant in a later genetic analysis, and the association was replicated in an independent cohort. Strong co-occurrence of HLA alleles, especially DR and DQ, made assigning TCR associations to individual alleles difficult. In an earlier analysis of several hundred of the donors, most TCR beta V segments were observed in productive rearrangements about 87% or about 30% of the time, broadly matching IMGT annotations. A cluster of highly shared sequence variants was judged likely to be a technical artifact of the sequencing pipeline. The study gave a list of 150 to 200 TCR beta chains associated with cytomegalovirus. In vitro tests confirmed that a few of the cytomegalovirus-associated TCR beta chains recognize cytomegalovirus antigens. Some IMGT-functional V segments, including TRBV6-2 and TRBV6-3, could not be distinguished by the 87-base-pair reads and were therefore excluded. A later analysis found that TCR association rates varied across HLA loci, with DRB1 alleles showing the most associated TCRs and HLA-C alleles the fewest. A later analysis found that most CMV-associated TCR beta chains appeared HLA-restricted, with HLA associations seemingly driven largely by CMV exposure. The earlier analysis of 450 to 700 of the donors excluded some 15 rarely observed V segments, including chromosome 9 orphons, because counts were too low. A further reported finding was that TCR beta sequences accurately predicted the HLA-A and HLA-B alleles for most subjects in the first cohort. According to a later analysis, parvovirus B19, influenza, CMV and Epstein-Barr virus appeared linked to several top co-occurrence clusters.

The cohort was made up of 666 healthy bone marrow donors. Cohort members were all nominally healthy when sampled, although unrecorded immune exposures were likely present. The donor tested CMV seropositive and was one of the 289 seropositive cohort members. A peripheral blood sample was provided by each donor, and peripheral blood mononuclear cells were used for TCR beta sequencing. The Qiagen DNeasy Blood Extraction Kit was used to extract genomic DNA from the blood cell samples. To prepare the library, the immunoSEQ multiplex PCR assay was applied. A mixture of 60 forward primers for TCR Vbeta segments and 13 reverse primers for TCR Jbeta segments was used in the multiplex PCR. The CDR3 region of rearranged TCR beta genes was amplified from genomic DNA by a multiplex PCR assay. Amplified TCR beta libraries were sequenced as 87-base-pair reads on the Illumina HiSeq System. On the authors' methods: In a later analysis, some 80 million unique TCR beta chains were counted across the 666 repertoires, and roughly 11 million of these chains were shared by at least two donors. A nearest-neighbor algorithm error-corrected the raw reads and collapsed the reads into unique sequences, merging closely related sequences to remove PCR and sequencing errors. Alignment of CDR3 sequences to IMGT reference sequences was used to assign V, D and J gene segments. For a sequence to be retained, a match of at least six nucleotides was required to both a V gene segment and a J gene segment. Rearrangements were called productive when the CDR3 lacked stop codons and stayed in frame with V and J; all others were non-productive. CDR3 was defined according to IMGT convention as the region running from the second conserved V-encoded cysteine to the conserved J-encoded phenylalanine. The earlier analysis of 500 to 600 of the donors excluded sequences that lacked an unambiguous match to a single V gene segment. An earlier analysis of 587 of the donors called V segments functional above 56.7% productive rearrangements and segregating when the between-donor standard deviation exceeded 5%. To diagnose cytomegalovirus status from the catalog of TCR beta chain sequences, a statistical classification framework was built. V and J gene assignment, in a later analysis, came from comparing TCR nucleotide sequences with IMGT/GENE-DB human TR gene sequences. The TCRdist pipeline was used in a later analysis to assign CDR3 sequences and most-parsimonious VDJ recombination scenarios. In a later analysis, each TCR beta chain was defined by its CDR3 amino acid sequence together with its V-gene family, and reads lacking a unique V-gene family were excluded. In a later analysis, 450 to 600 highly shared, low-generation-probability nucleotide sequences were removed to address suspected cross-contamination and a sequencing artifact. A later analysis calculated a clonal expansion index for each public chain from normalized within-repertoire ranks of inferred template counts. Generation probabilities in a later analysis came from a VDJ recombination model fitted to out-of-frame rearrangements, and those results were checked against IGoR. A later analysis scored TCR-TCR, TCR-HLA and TCR-CMV co-occurrence with hypergeometric tests, applying a repertoire-size bias correction to TCR pairs. A later analysis estimated false discovery rates by permuting HLA or CMV assignments 20 times. A later analysis grouped co-occurring TCRs with DBSCAN, adding TCRdist sequence similarity when clustering within HLA-allele-positive subsets. Co-occurrence clustering excluded repertoires with fewer than 30,000 or more than 120,000 public chains, plus five with anomalous nucleotide sharing. TCRdb took this table from immuneACCESS and kept in-frame rearrangements with V and J called. Such tables lack part of the clones; where checked against another copy, unresolved V genes explain under half of the gap, and the rest is unexplained. That table furnishes V, J and clone size, whereas the DNA furnished D and trimming. The sample table records around 200,000 clones; almost 70% of these occur just once. Together, the top ten hold around 2.6% of the sample.

The junction shows trimming of 3 bases on V and 0 bases on J, plus 5 bases between the germline ends. Its CDR3 holds 13 amino acids, cysteine through phenylalanine. Kept here is only the CDR3 DNA, which spans 39 bases and is read in frame from base 1. The CDR1 and CDR2 encoded by the germline V gene are MNHNS and SASEGT. The sequenced sample was PBMCs. This chain is built from TRBV6-1 and TRBJ1-2; no D gene is confidently identified. This receptor was obtained from a man in his forties in good health and CMV-seropositive. The nucleotides are TGTGCCAGCAGTGACTCGGCTAACTATGGCTACACCTTC. Protein translation: CASSDSANYGYTF.